This paragraph covers one TCR beta chain sequence. Antigen: not known. This sample was taken from a study of vaccination effects on CD4 cells after COVID-19. Some clones are missing from TCRdb's copy, which holds only in-frame ones; the method was immunoSEQ multiplex PCR. Of 84,000 or so clones listed, roughly 80% are singletons. Trimming took off 6 bases at V and 4 bases at J, with 9 bases between the two ends. The germline V gene encodes CDR1 LGHDT and CDR2 YNNKEL (reference sequence). This CDR3 is built from 12 residues. ViraFEST used viral peptide pools to expand antigen-specific CD4+ T cells before sequencing. Cells that had been cultured for roughly ten days were the source of isolated CD4+ T cells. Two doses of either BNT162b2 or mRNA-1273 were given to each participant. A half-medium replacement with IL-2 medium was carried out on days 3 and 7.

The receptor was isolated from a human donor who received a COVID-19 vaccine. Sequenced here: CD4+ T cells from PBMCs cultured with HCoV-OC43 spike peptides, sampled after COVID-19 vaccination. Regarding subset: HCoV-OC43 spike overlapping peptide pool stimulation. The chain carries TRBV3-1 (or the pseudogene TRBV3-2) and TRBJ2-5; D may be TRBD1 (5 bases). DNA of the CDR3: TGTGCCAGCAGGACAGCTTCAGAGACCCAGTACTTC. Its translation is CASRTASETQYF.